The 19 T cell receptor beta chains below were found in one sample sequenced in a study of T cells after yellow fever vaccination. TCRdb reprocessed the 5' RACE reads with MiXCR, giving one entry per CDR3 protein. The table records hundreds of thousands of distinct CDR3 sequences, roughly 20% of them present only once. Sequenced here: PBMCs, sampled before the yellow fever booster vaccination. The source of these receptors is a man younger than 35 who received the YFV17D yellow fever vaccine.

The chain has TRBV4-2 and TRBJ1-1, with D possibly TRBD1 on 5 matching bases. From germline, CDR1 is LGHNA and CDR2 YNFKEQ. The CDR3 has 14 amino acids. V was clipped by 0 bases and J by 4 bases, with 9 bases between them. This chain's CDR3 is CASSQEAGGTEAFF. The DNA of the CDR3 is TGTGCCAGCAGCCAAGAAGCGGGGGGCACTGAAGCTTTCTTT.

The V call is TRBV6-1, the J call TRBJ2-7; D perhaps matches TRBD2 (5 bases). The CDR3 runs 13 residues. V lost 6 bases, J lost 6 bases, and 15 bases lay in between. Germline CDR1 MNHNS, CDR2 SASEGT. The CDR3 bases are TGTGCCAGCAGGGCCTTCGGGGAGCTCGAGCAGTACGTC. This gives the protein CASRAFGELEQYV.

V gene TRBV7-6 combines with J gene TRBJ2-2; 7 bases line up with TRBD1. In germline, CDR1 is SGHVS, CDR2 FNYEAQ. This CDR3 has 16 amino acids. The junction had 9 bases not matched to a gene; V was cut back by 5 bases and J by 3 bases. Here the CDR3 DNA reads TGTGCCAGCAGCCCAGTACCCGACAGGGACACCGGGGAGCTGTTTTTT. It encodes CASSPVPDRDTGELFF.

In this sample, this clonotype turned up many times. The V call is TRBV7-9, the J call TRBJ1-2; D is uncertain. This CDR3 comprises 13 residues. Germline CDR1 reads SEHNR; CDR2 reads FQNEAQ (reference sequence). V dropped 1 base and J dropped 4 bases, with 7 bases sitting between them. The CDR3 sequence: CASSLEVSYGYTF. The CDR3 bases are TGTGCCAGCAGCTTAGAGGTCAGCTATGGCTACACCTTC.

The genes are TRBV3-1 and TRBJ2-2; D gene uncertain. This CDR3 spans 14 amino acids. V lost 5 bases to trimming and J lost 7 bases, with 14 bases between them. From germline, CDR1 is LGHDT and CDR2 YNNKEL (reference sequence). In DNA, the CDR3 is TGTGCCAGCAGCGGGTCTCCCAGTTTCGGGGAGCTGTTTTTT. Residues: CASSGSPSFGELFF.

The chain employs TRBV7-6 and TRBJ2-1, with D unresolved. Trimming shortened V by 5 bases and J by 6 bases, and 11 bases separated the two germline ends. Germline lookup yields CDR1 SGHVS and CDR2 FNYEAQ. The CDR3 covers 13 residues. The CDR3 loop is CASSREFANEQFF. The CDR3 nucleotides are TGTGCCAGCAGCCGCGAATTTGCCAATGAGCAGTTCTTC.

The chain couples TRBV27 to TRBJ2-3; 13 bases match TRBD2. V trimming: 3 bases; J trimming: 1 base; junction bases outside the gene matches: 4. The CDR3 extends over 17 amino acids. The germline gives CDR1 MNHEY, CDR2 SMNVEV (reference sequence). CDR3 sequence (DNA): TGTGCCAGCAGTTTCCCGGGACTAGCGGGGCGCACAGATACGCAGTATTTT. It translates to CASSFPGLAGRTDTQYF.

In its sample, this clonotype was seen a few times. The chain couples TRBV19 to TRBJ2-7; 7 nucleotides match TRBD1. Germline V gives CDR1 LNHDA, CDR2 SQIVND (reference sequence). Trimming at V came to 6 bases and at J to 0 bases, leaving 5 bases not matched to a gene. This CDR3 has 14 amino acids. CDR3 DNA sequence: TGTGCCAGTAGCATCCGGGACAGCTCCTACGAGCAGTACTTC. It codes for CASSIRDSSYEQYF.

The chain links TRBV20-1 to TRBJ2-1, with 8 positions matching TRBD2. In germline, CDR1 is DFQATT, CDR2 SNEGSKA (reference sequence). V shed 2 bases, J shed 0 bases, and the junction held 3 bases outside the gene matches. This CDR3 is 15 amino acids long. CDR3 sequence reads: CSARRAGGSYNEQFF. The CDR3 DNA follows: TGCAGTGCTAGAAGGGCGGGGGGCTCCTACAATGAGCAGTTCTTC.

The rearrangement uses TRBV5-1 and TRBJ2-5; TRBD2 might be the D (6 bases). CDR1 and CDR2 (germline): SGHRS, YFSETQ. CDR3 length equals 15 residues. Between the trimmed V and J ends, which lost 1 base and 5 bases, there was a span of 15 bases. The DNA for the CDR3 is TGCGCCAGCAGCTTGAGAGGGGAGGAGTTGGAGACCCAGTACTTC. Translated: CASSLRGEELETQYF.

This clonotype was detected only a few times. The rearrangement joins TRBV4-1 to TRBJ1-2; D is unclear. Trimming cost V 0 bases and J 9 bases, with 8 bases left between them. The CDR3 runs 12 residues. Germline loops: CDR1 MGHRA, CDR2 YSYEKL. The CDR3 region is CASSQDGRSYTF. The CDR3 coding sequence is TGCGCCAGCAGCCAAGATGGCAGGAGCTACACCTTC.

This clonotype was counted between two and nine times. The gene calls are TRBV20-1 and TRBJ1-2; D is uncertain. The V gene's germline CDR1 is DFQATT and CDR2 SNEGSKA (reference sequence). The V end lost 4 bases, the J end lost 5 bases, and 17 bases lay between the germline ends. The length of the CDR3 is 14 residues. The DNA for the CDR3 is TGCAGTGCTACCATTTGGAGCCAGGATTATGGCTACACCTTC. Translated, it gives CSATIWSQDYGYTF.

The chain links TRBV12-3 or TRBV12-4 to TRBJ2-3, with 8 bases matching TRBD2. The CDR3 consists of 15 residues. Unmatched junction bases numbered 5, after V lost 6 bases and J lost 0 bases. The DNA of the CDR3 is TGTGCCAGCAGGCGACTAGCGACTAGCACAGATACGCAGTATTTT. This translates into CASRRLATSTDTQYF.

This clonotype was seen a few times. The V gene is TRBV5-6, the J gene TRBJ2-3; D remains ambiguous. Trimming left V 4 bases short and J 2 bases short, with 11 bases between. CDR1 is SGHDT, CDR2 YYEEEE, per germline. The CDR3 consists of 14 residues. CDR3 nucleotide sequence: TGTGCCAGCAGCCTACAGCATTTCACAGATACGCAGTATTTT. Translated, it gives CASSLQHFTDTQYF.

This clonotype has only a few counts. V usage is TRBV6-6 and J usage is TRBJ2-1; TRBD2 might be the D (5 bases). The CDR3 is made up of 14 amino acids. Trimming took off 6 bases at V and 0 bases at J, with 9 bases between the two ends. Germline V gives CDR1 MNHNY, CDR2 SVGAGI (reference sequence). The CDR3 bases are TGTGCCAGCAGGGACGGAGGCTCCTACAATGAGCAGTTCTTC. Its translation is CASRDGGSYNEQFF.

CDR3 coding DNA: TGCGCCAGCAGCCAAGACCCCGGGACTAGCGGGGGGGAAAACATTCAGTACTTC. This encodes CASSQDPGTSGGENIQYF. The chain combines TRBV4-3 with TRBJ2-4, with 16 positions matching TRBD2. The CDR3 extends over 18 amino acids. V lost 0 bases, J lost 5 bases, and 4 bases stayed unmatched. CDR1 is LGHNA and CDR2 is YSLEER in the germline V gene.

This clonotype was seen ten or more times. The chain couples TRBV5-1 to TRBJ2-1; 8 bases line up with TRBD1. With 4 bases clipped from V and 0 bases from J, the junction kept 9 bases outside the gene matches. Germline V gene sequence: CDR1 SGHRS, CDR2 YFSETQ. CDR3 length: 17 amino acids. The CDR3: CASSTGQGSSSYNEQFF. As DNA, the CDR3 is TGCGCCAGCAGCACAGGACAGGGATCAAGCTCCTACAATGAGCAGTTCTTC.

The chain couples TRBV28 to TRBJ2-2, with a tentative D call TRBD2 (6 bases). The germline CDR1 and CDR2 sequences are MDHEN and SYDVKM. Trimming removed 7 bases at V and 6 bases at J, with 15 bases between. This CDR3 is 14 amino acids long. The CDR3 DNA follows: TGTGCCAGCACGAGCCGGGGGTTGGCCGGGGAGCTGTTTTTT. Its translation is CASTSRGLAGELFF.

The chain has TRBV4-3 and TRBJ2-7, with D perhaps TRBD2 (5 bases). CDR3 length equals 14 residues. CDR1 and CDR2 from the germline V gene are LGHNA and YSLEER. V lost 4 bases to trimming and J lost 2 bases, with 12 bases between them. CDR3 protein: CASSPGSTAYEQYF. The CDR3 DNA follows: TGCGCCAGCAGCCCTGGGAGTACCGCCTACGAGCAGTACTTC.